Listed here is a single T cell receptor (beta chain). The sample belongs to a study of identical twins. TCRdb reprocessed the 5' RACE reads via MiXCR and lists one record per CDR3 protein. The data contain roughly 500,000 distinct CDR3 sequences, 20% to 25% of them singletons. The CDR3 length is 15 residues. V lost 7 bases and J lost 0, with 13 bases in between. From germline, CDR1 is GTSNPN and CDR2 SVGIG (reference sequence). The same data also contributed to another study, on T cells expressing NK-cell markers.

The clonotype comes from a woman aged 18-35 years in good health. Sequencing input: CD4+ T cells sorted from blood. This rearrangement joins TRBV30 to TRBJ2-6, with D uncertain. Written as DNA, the CDR3 is TGTGCCTACTCCTTCGGTCGCTCTGGGGCCAACGTCCTGACTTTC. Translation: CAYSFGRSGANVLTF.